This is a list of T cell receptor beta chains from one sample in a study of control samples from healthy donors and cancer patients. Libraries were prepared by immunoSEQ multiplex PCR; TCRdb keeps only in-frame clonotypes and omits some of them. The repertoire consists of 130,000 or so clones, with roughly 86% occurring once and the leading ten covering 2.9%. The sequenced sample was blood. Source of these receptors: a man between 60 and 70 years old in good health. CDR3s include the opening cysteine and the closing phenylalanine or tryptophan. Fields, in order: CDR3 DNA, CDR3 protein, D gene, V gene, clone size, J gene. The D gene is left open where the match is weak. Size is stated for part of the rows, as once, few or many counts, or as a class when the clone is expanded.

CDR3 DNA: TGTGCCAGCAGGCAGGTTAGAGGGTCTGGAAACACCATATATTTT; CDR3 protein: CASRQVRGSGNTIYF; D gene: .; V gene: TRBV6-5; clone size: once; J gene: TRBJ1-3
CDR3 DNA: TGCGCCAGCAGTGAGTCTTCAGCTTCCAGATATCAAACTAATGAAAAACTGTTTTTT; CDR3 protein: CASSESSASRYQTNEKLFF; D gene: .; V gene: TRBV10-1; clone size: .; J gene: TRBJ1-4
CDR3 DNA: TGTGCCAGCAGCGTAGCTACGGAGCTCGATGGCTACACCTTC; CDR3 protein: CASSVATELDGYTF; D gene: .; V gene: TRBV9; clone size: .; J gene: TRBJ1-2
CDR3 DNA: TGTGCCAGCAGCTTGTCCAGGAACACTGAAGCTTTCTTT; CDR3 protein: CASSLSRNTEAFF; D gene: .; V gene: TRBV7-3; clone size: once; J gene: TRBJ1-1
CDR3 DNA: TGCGCCAGCAGCTTGGTCAACAGCTTAAGCTCCTACGAGCAGTACTTC; CDR3 protein: CASSLVNSLSSYEQYF; D gene: .; V gene: TRBV5-1; clone size: .; J gene: TRBJ2-7
CDR3 DNA: TGTGCCAGCAGTTTGGTAGGGGGCAGTGGCTACACCTTC; CDR3 protein: CASSLVGGSGYTF; D gene: TRBD1; V gene: TRBV28; clone size: .; J gene: TRBJ1-2
CDR3 DNA: TGTGCCAGCAGCCTAACCGGGACAGGGAAAGAGACCCAGTACTTC; CDR3 protein: CASSLTGTGKETQYF; D gene: TRBD1; V gene: TRBV3-1/TRBV3-2; clone size: .; J gene: TRBJ2-5
CDR3 DNA: TGTGCCAGCAGCTTAGATCCGTCGAACACTGAAGCTTTCTTT; CDR3 protein: CASSLDPSNTEAFF; D gene: .; V gene: TRBV11-2; clone size: .; J gene: TRBJ1-1
CDR3 DNA: TGTGCCCTTCAAGGCGGGGGGGGCGTGAACAATGAGCAGTTCTTC; CDR3 protein: CALQGGGGVNNEQFF; D gene: TRBD2; V gene: TRBV30; clone size: .; J gene: TRBJ2-1
CDR3 DNA: TGTGCCAGTACCCCGCGGGGGCTGAACACTGAAGCTTTCTTT; CDR3 protein: CASTPRGLNTEAFF; D gene: .; V gene: TRBV19; clone size: .; J gene: TRBJ1-1
CDR3 DNA: TGTGCCAGCAGCCAGCAGACAGGCCTACGCACAGATACGCAGTATTTT; CDR3 protein: CASSQQTGLRTDTQYF; D gene: .; V gene: TRBV27; clone size: .; J gene: TRBJ2-3
CDR3 DNA: TGCAGCGTTGTACTCGGGACAGGGACCGGTGAGCAGTTCTTC; CDR3 protein: CSVVLGTGTGEQFF; D gene: TRBD1; V gene: TRBV29-1; clone size: .; J gene: TRBJ2-1
CDR3 DNA: TGTGCCAGCAGTCCCCCTCTCCCGGGACAGGGGAGTGTGCAGTACTTC; CDR3 protein: CASSPPLPGQGSVQYF; D gene: TRBD1; V gene: TRBV28; clone size: .; J gene: TRBJ2-7
CDR3 DNA: TGTGCCAGCAGTTATGGCAGGACAGGGAACTACGAGCAGTACTTC; CDR3 protein: CASSYGRTGNYEQYF; D gene: TRBD1; V gene: TRBV6-5; clone size: once; J gene: TRBJ2-7
CDR3 DNA: TGTGCCAGTAGAATACAGGGGGTTGACACTGAAGCTTTCTTT; CDR3 protein: CASRIQGVDTEAFF; D gene: TRBD1; V gene: TRBV19; clone size: .; J gene: TRBJ1-1